This T cell receptor (beta chain) was profiled in a study of PD-1 blockade in mismatch repair-deficient tumors. In regard to this clone: The antigen is undetermined.

Data came from immunoSEQ multiplex PCR; TCRdb stores just in-frame clones and leaves some out. The sample has roughly 130,000 clones, about nine tenths seen once. All patients were mismatch repair deficient, assessed by either PCR or immunohistochemistry. Overall study results and limits: Rapid post-treatment expansion, then contraction, generally preceding radiologic response, marked tumor-resident clones.

Trimming left V 4 bases short and J 4 bases short, with 11 bases between. The CDR3 spans 14 residues. Germline V gene sequence: CDR1 SGHRS, CDR2 YFSETQ. This clonotype was sampled from an adult with mismatch repair-deficient cancer. Specimen: peripheral blood, collected approximately 71 weeks after starting pembrolizumab. The chain combines TRBV5-1 with TRBJ1-4, with a possible D match to TRBD1 (5 bases). CDR3 nucleotides: TGCGCCAGCAGCGCGGGACGGTTTAATGAAAAACTGTTTTTT. Encoded protein: CASSAGRFNEKLFF.